The rows below give T cell receptor beta chains drawn from one sample of a study of control samples from healthy donors and cancer patients. Assay: immunoSEQ multiplex PCR; the TCRdb copy retains only in-frame clones and omits some. The sample shows approximately 50,000 clones, roughly 94% of them seen only once. The specimen sequenced was blood. The receptors derive from a man aged 30 to 39 in good health. Both conserved end residues are part of each CDR3. D genes are given only for firm matches. The listing skips clone size in some rows; elsewhere it reads once, few, many or a size class.

d_gene: .; j_gene: TRBJ1-5; v_gene: TRBV6-5; len: 14; abundance: .; CDR3aa: CASSYSARAQPQHF; CDR3nt: TGTGCCAGCAGTTACTCGGCCAGGGCTCAGCCCCAGCATTTT
d_gene: .; j_gene: TRBJ2-5; v_gene: TRBV5-1; len: 14; abundance: .; CDR3aa: CASSLAGNQETQYF; CDR3nt: TGCGCCAGCAGCTTGGCCGGGAATCAAGAGACCCAGTACTTC
d_gene: .; j_gene: TRBJ1-4; v_gene: TRBV6-1; len: 11; abundance: .; CDR3aa: CASSEDEKLFF; CDR3nt: TGTGCCAGCAGTGAAGATGAAAAACTGTTTTTT
d_gene: .; j_gene: TRBJ1-2; v_gene: TRBV11-2; len: 14; abundance: .; CDR3aa: CASSLGGANYGYTF; CDR3nt: TGTGCCAGCAGCTTAGGAGGAGCTAACTATGGCTACACCTTC
d_gene: .; j_gene: TRBJ2-7; v_gene: TRBV7-9; len: 13; abundance: .; CDR3aa: CASSLPPTYEQYF; CDR3nt: TGTGCCAGCAGCTTACCCCCTACCTACGAGCAGTACTTC
d_gene: .; j_gene: TRBJ2-3; v_gene: TRBV18; len: 12; abundance: .; CDR3aa: CASSPLGDTQYF; CDR3nt: TGTGCCAGCTCACCATTGGGGGATACGCAGTATTTT
d_gene: TRBD1; j_gene: TRBJ1-4; v_gene: TRBV5-1; len: 14; abundance: .; CDR3aa: CASSVGTGSEKLFF; CDR3nt: TGCGCCAGCAGCGTCGGGACAGGTAGTGAAAAACTGTTTTTT
d_gene: .; j_gene: TRBJ1-5; v_gene: TRBV10-2; len: 18; abundance: .; CDR3aa: CASSEPHLRTGSNQPQHF; CDR3nt: TGCGCCAGCAGTGAGCCGCACTTAAGGACGGGTAGCAATCAGCCCCAGCATTTT
d_gene: .; j_gene: TRBJ2-5; v_gene: TRBV5-5; len: 17; abundance: .; CDR3aa: CASSLEGPMVRFETQYF; CDR3nt: TGTGCCAGCAGCTTGGAGGGCCCTATGGTTAGATTCGAGACCCAGTACTTC
d_gene: .; j_gene: TRBJ2-7; v_gene: TRBV29-1; len: 10; abundance: .; CDR3aa: CSVFSYEQYF; CDR3nt: TGCAGCGTTTTCTCCTACGAGCAGTACTTC
d_gene: .; j_gene: TRBJ2-7; v_gene: TRBV9; len: 14; abundance: .; CDR3aa: CASSVVRNTYEQYF; CDR3nt: TGTGCCAGCAGCGTAGTCAGGAACACCTACGAGCAGTACTTC
d_gene: .; j_gene: TRBJ2-5; v_gene: TRBV6-1; len: 14; abundance: .; CDR3aa: CASSEVVYQETQYF; CDR3nt: TGTGCCAGCAGTGAAGTAGTGTACCAAGAGACCCAGTACTTC
d_gene: .; j_gene: TRBJ1-1; v_gene: TRBV27; len: 14; abundance: once; CDR3aa: CASGIRDGGTEAFF; CDR3nt: TGTGCCAGCGGGATCCGGGACGGAGGCACTGAAGCTTTCTTT
d_gene: TRBD1; j_gene: TRBJ1-2; v_gene: TRBV6-5; len: 14; abundance: .; CDR3aa: CASRPTGGVYGYTF; CDR3nt: TGTGCCAGCAGGCCTACAGGGGGTGTCTATGGCTACACCTTC
d_gene: TRBD2; j_gene: TRBJ2-3; v_gene: TRBV4-1; len: 16; abundance: few; CDR3aa: CASSQEAGGPTDTQYF; CDR3nt: TGCGCCAGCAGCCAAGAAGCGGGAGGGCCCACAGATACGCAGTATTTT
d_gene: .; j_gene: TRBJ2-7; v_gene: TRBV6-5; len: 13; abundance: .; CDR3aa: CASSYDFSYEQYF; CDR3nt: TGTGCCAGCAGTTACGACTTTTCCTACGAGCAGTACTTC
d_gene: .; j_gene: TRBJ1-5; v_gene: TRBV6-4; len: 14; abundance: .; CDR3aa: CASSVEMSNQPQHF; CDR3nt: TGTGCCAGCAGTGTGGAAATGAGCAATCAGCCCCAGCATTTT
d_gene: TRBD2; j_gene: TRBJ2-1; v_gene: TRBV9; len: 15; abundance: .; CDR3aa: CASSVVSGRSGEQFF; CDR3nt: TGTGCCAGCAGCGTAGTAAGCGGGAGATCGGGTGAGCAGTTCTTC
d_gene: .; j_gene: TRBJ2-7; v_gene: TRBV10-3; len: 12; abundance: .; CDR3aa: CAISVGVYEQYF; CDR3nt: TGTGCCATCAGTGTGGGTGTCTACGAGCAGTACTTC
d_gene: .; j_gene: TRBJ1-5; v_gene: TRBV6-1; len: 15; abundance: .; CDR3aa: CASSEYRAPFQPQHF; CDR3nt: TGTGCCAGCAGTGAATACAGGGCGCCCTTTCAGCCCCAGCATTTT
d_gene: .; j_gene: TRBJ2-7; v_gene: TRBV11-3; len: 13; abundance: once; CDR3aa: CASSYGEGYEQYF; CDR3nt: TGTGCCAGCAGCTACGGGGAAGGTTACGAGCAGTACTTC
d_gene: .; j_gene: TRBJ2-1; v_gene: TRBV6-5; len: 12; abundance: .; CDR3aa: CASSAIANEQFF; CDR3nt: TGTGCCAGCTCCGCCATAGCCAATGAGCAGTTCTTC
d_gene: .; j_gene: TRBJ2-4; v_gene: TRBV18; len: 12; abundance: .; CDR3aa: CASSPNQNIQYF; CDR3nt: TGTGCCAGCTCACCCAACCAAAACATTCAGTACTTC
d_gene: TRBD1; j_gene: TRBJ1-2; v_gene: TRBV11-2; len: 15; abundance: .; CDR3aa: CASSLGADRGFGYTF; CDR3nt: TGTGCCAGCAGCTTAGGAGCGGACAGGGGCTTTGGCTACACCTTC
d_gene: .; j_gene: TRBJ1-4; v_gene: TRBV5-6; len: 14; abundance: .; CDR3aa: CASSLMGRVEKLFF; CDR3nt: TGTGCCAGCAGCTTGATGGGTAGGGTGGAAAAACTGTTTTTT
d_gene: TRBD1; j_gene: TRBJ1-3; v_gene: TRBV4-1; len: 16; abundance: .; CDR3aa: CASSQELDRDGNTIYF; CDR3nt: TGCGCCAGCAGCCAAGAGCTGGACAGGGATGGAAACACCATATATTTT
d_gene: .; j_gene: TRBJ2-5; v_gene: TRBV7-2; len: 13; abundance: .; CDR3aa: CASSLVIGETQYF; CDR3nt: TGTGCCAGCAGCTTAGTTATCGGGGAGACCCAGTACTTC
d_gene: TRBD1; j_gene: TRBJ1-1; v_gene: TRBV19; len: 14; abundance: .; CDR3aa: CASSVQGGNTEAFF; CDR3nt: TGTGCCAGTAGTGTACAGGGGGGGAACACTGAAGCTTTCTTT
d_gene: .; j_gene: TRBJ1-2; v_gene: TRBV28; len: 15; abundance: .; CDR3aa: CASSYGWGRNYGYTF; CDR3nt: TGTGCCAGCAGTTATGGATGGGGCAGAAACTATGGCTACACCTTC
d_gene: .; j_gene: TRBJ2-1; v_gene: TRBV11-2; len: 14; abundance: .; CDR3aa: CASTREISYNEQFF; CDR3nt: TGTGCCAGCACCCGGGAAATCTCCTACAATGAGCAGTTCTTC
d_gene: .; j_gene: TRBJ2-7; v_gene: TRBV1; len: 13; abundance: .; CDR3aa: CTSSRVREDEQYF; CDR3nt: TGCACCAGCAGCCGGGTCAGGGAGGACGAGCAGTACTTC
d_gene: .; j_gene: TRBJ2-3; v_gene: TRBV15; len: 13; abundance: .; CDR3aa: CATSSPSRDTQYF; CDR3nt: TGTGCCACCAGCAGCCCAAGCAGAGATACGCAGTATTTT
d_gene: .; j_gene: TRBJ2-7; v_gene: TRBV12-2; len: 13; abundance: .; CDR3aa: CASRSLSPYEQYF; CDR3nt: TGTGCAAGTCGCTCCCTTAGCCCCTACGAGCAGTACTTC
d_gene: .; j_gene: TRBJ2-5; v_gene: TRBV7-2; len: 13; abundance: .; CDR3aa: CASSLDAYRTQYF; CDR3nt: TGTGCCAGCAGCTTAGATGCTTATCGGACCCAGTACTTC
d_gene: TRBD1; j_gene: TRBJ1-4; v_gene: TRBV7-6; len: 15; abundance: .; CDR3aa: CASSSQGATNEKLFF; CDR3nt: TGTGCCAGCAGCTCTCAGGGGGCAACTAATGAAAAACTGTTTTTT
d_gene: TRBD1; j_gene: TRBJ2-6; v_gene: TRBV5-6; len: 18; abundance: .; CDR3aa: CASSPMTGPPSGANVLTF; CDR3nt: TGTGCCAGCAGCCCCATGACAGGGCCCCCCTCTGGGGCCAACGTCCTGACTTTC
d_gene: .; j_gene: TRBJ2-1; v_gene: TRBV27; len: 15; abundance: .; CDR3aa: CASSLDLSSYNEQFF; CDR3nt: TGTGCCAGCAGTTTAGACTTAAGCTCCTACAATGAGCAGTTCTTC
d_gene: .; j_gene: TRBJ1-4; v_gene: TRBV28; len: 15; abundance: .; CDR3aa: CASSTSGATNEKLFF; CDR3nt: TGTGCCAGCAGCACCTCAGGGGCAACTAATGAAAAACTGTTTTTT
d_gene: .; j_gene: TRBJ1-6; v_gene: TRBV19; len: 12; abundance: once; CDR3aa: CASSIEGATLHF; CDR3nt: TGTGCCAGTAGTATAGAAGGGGCAACCCTCCACTTT
d_gene: .; j_gene: TRBJ1-4; v_gene: TRBV13; len: 14; abundance: .; CDR3aa: CASSLARGSEKLFF; CDR3nt: TGTGCCAGCAGCTTAGCCAGGGGTAGTGAAAAACTGTTTTTT
d_gene: .; j_gene: TRBJ2-7; v_gene: TRBV29-1; len: 12; abundance: .; CDR3aa: CSVAAGQREQYF; CDR3nt: TGCAGCGTTGCGGCGGGACAGAGGGAGCAGTACTTC
d_gene: .; j_gene: TRBJ2-7; v_gene: TRBV7-2; len: 13; abundance: .; CDR3aa: CASSLDVQTEQYF; CDR3nt: TGTGCCAGCAGCTTAGATGTCCAGACCGAGCAGTACTTC
d_gene: .; j_gene: TRBJ1-2; v_gene: TRBV10-3; len: 12; abundance: .; CDR3aa: CAITTGAYGYTF; CDR3nt: TGTGCCATCACTACAGGAGCCTATGGCTACACCTTC
d_gene: .; j_gene: TRBJ2-5; v_gene: TRBV18; len: 12; abundance: .; CDR3aa: CASSHIQETQYF; CDR3nt: TGTGCCAGCTCACATATACAAGAGACCCAGTACTTC
d_gene: .; j_gene: TRBJ2-3; v_gene: TRBV28; len: 17; abundance: .; CDR3aa: CASSLYPGRAATDTQYF; CDR3nt: TGTGCCAGCAGTTTATACCCGGGCAGGGCGGCCACAGATACGCAGTATTTT
d_gene: .; j_gene: TRBJ1-2; v_gene: TRBV6-5; len: 15; abundance: .; CDR3aa: CASSYRLTPSNGYTF; CDR3nt: TGTGCCAGCAGTTACAGGTTAACCCCCTCCAATGGCTACACCTTC
d_gene: .; j_gene: TRBJ2-3; v_gene: TRBV10-3; len: 15; abundance: .; CDR3aa: CAISDLQGFTDTQYF; CDR3nt: TGTGCCATCAGTGATCTCCAGGGGTTCACAGATACGCAGTATTTT
d_gene: .; j_gene: TRBJ1-5; v_gene: TRBV5-1; len: 16; abundance: .; CDR3aa: CASRGGEEYSNQPQHF; CDR3nt: TGCGCCAGCCGTGGGGGGGAGGAATATAGCAATCAGCCCCAGCATTTT
d_gene: .; j_gene: TRBJ1-1; v_gene: TRBV3-1/TRBV3-2; len: 13; abundance: .; CDR3aa: CASSLVGNTEAFF; CDR3nt: TGTGCCAGCAGCCTTGTCGGGAACACTGAAGCTTTCTTT
d_gene: .; j_gene: TRBJ2-7; v_gene: TRBV4-2; len: 15; abundance: .; CDR3aa: CASSQEGDSSYEQYF; CDR3nt: TGTGCCAGCAGCCAAGAAGGGGATAGCTCCTACGAGCAGTACTTC
d_gene: .; j_gene: TRBJ1-1; v_gene: TRBV27; len: 14; abundance: .; CDR3aa: CASSLTGSGGEAFF; CDR3nt: TGTGCCAGCAGTTTAACAGGGTCAGGAGGGGAAGCTTTCTTT
d_gene: TRBD1; j_gene: TRBJ1-2; v_gene: TRBV6-4; len: 15; abundance: .; CDR3aa: CASSDSYRGMGGYTF; CDR3nt: TGTGCCAGCAGTGACTCATACAGGGGGATGGGTGGCTACACCTTC
d_gene: .; j_gene: TRBJ1-5; v_gene: TRBV7-2; len: 15; abundance: .; CDR3aa: CASSLRSAANQPQHF; CDR3nt: TGTGCCAGCAGCTTAAGGTCGGCAGCAAATCAGCCCCAGCATTTT
d_gene: .; j_gene: TRBJ1-6; v_gene: TRBV5-1; len: 14; abundance: .; CDR3aa: CASSLSSDNSPLHF; CDR3nt: TGCGCCAGCAGCTTGAGCTCCGATAATTCACCCCTCCACTTT